The 14 T cell receptor beta chains given below trace back to one sample, sequenced in a study of cytomegalovirus exposure and HLA in healthy donors. The PCR made use of 60 Vbeta and 13 Jbeta primers. The repertoire was sequenced with immunoSEQ multiplex PCR; TCRdb's copy has only in-frame clones and lacks some. The sample table includes 45,000 or so clones. Specimen: PBMCs. The receptors originated from a male donor in good health and CMV-seronegative.

The rearrangement uses TRBV4-2 and TRBJ2-2, with unresolved D. The CDR3 has 14 amino acids. V lost 2 bases and J lost 7, with 11 bases in between. Looked up from germline, CDR1 is LGHNA and CDR2 is YNFKEQ. The CDR3, as DNA: TGTGCCAGCAGCCAATTTCTAGTCGGCGGGGAGCTGTTTTTT. Residues: CASSQFLVGGELFF.

The rearrangement links TRBV25-1 to TRBJ2-1; maybe TRBD1 (6 bases). Germline V gene data show CDR1 as MGHDK and CDR2 as SYGVNS. The CDR3 totals 12 residues. V was trimmed by 4 bases and J by 7 bases, leaving 8 bases between them. The CDR3 DNA is TGTGCCAGCAGTGTCCAGGGGAATGAGCAGTTCTTC. Translated, it gives CASSVQGNEQFF.

The J gene is TRBJ2-7, the V gene TRBV11-2; no clear D gene. The CDR3 runs to 12 residues. Trimming took off 6 bases at V and 5 bases at J, with 11 bases between the two ends. Germline lookup yields CDR1 SGHAT and CDR2 FQNNGV. Written as DNA, the CDR3 is TGTGCCAGCAGTCAAACTCGCAACGAGCAGTACTTC. Translated, it gives CASSQTRNEQYF.

The rearrangement links TRBV6-5 to TRBJ1-3; D is uncertain. Trimming removed 6 bases at V and 0 bases at J, with 9 bases between. The CDR3 has 14 amino acids. From germline, CDR1 is MNHEY and CDR2 SVGAGI. CDR3 loop: CASSSQSSGNTIYF. In nucleotides, the CDR3 is TGTGCCAGCAGCTCACAGAGCTCTGGAAACACCATATATTTT.

V and J are TRBV30 and TRBJ2-3; 9 bases fit TRBD1. CDR1 GTSNPN and CDR2 SVGIG come from the germline V gene (reference sequence). Trimming removed 2 bases from V and 5 bases from J; junction bases left unmatched: 8. This CDR3 region has 15 residues. CDR3: CAWSSWTGAGDTQYF. CDR3 coding DNA: TGTGCCTGGAGTTCATGGACAGGGGCGGGAGATACGCAGTATTTT.

This chain joins TRBV30 and TRBJ2-7; TRBD1 aligns across 7 bases. Germline CDR1 is GTSNPN and CDR2 is SVGIG (reference sequence). With 0 bases clipped from V and 2 bases from J, the junction kept 4 bases outside the gene matches. The CDR3 runs to 14 residues. CDR3 residues: CAWSVMQGAYEQYF. CDR3 coding DNA: TGTGCCTGGAGTGTAATGCAGGGGGCCTACGAGCAGTACTTC.

J is TRBJ2-4 and V is TRBV5-1, with 13 positions matching TRBD2. This CDR3 contains 19 residues. The J segment lost 0 bases and the V segment lost 0 bases, leaving 6 bases of the junction unmatched. From germline, CDR1 is SGHRS and CDR2 YFSETQ. The CDR3, as DNA: TGCGCCAGCAGCTTGGAGGGGACTAGCGGGACTCTAGCCAAAAACATTCAGTACTTC. This codes for CASSLEGTSGTLAKNIQYF.

The gene calls are TRBV6-5 and TRBJ1-1, with 8 bases fitting TRBD1. With V trimmed by 2 bases and J by 5 bases, 4 bases remained unmatched. This CDR3 is 14 amino acids long. CDR1 and CDR2 from the germline V gene are MNHEY and SVGAGI. For the CDR3, the DNA is TGTGCCAGCAGTTACACAGGGGGGAGAACTGAAGCTTTCTTT. Amino acids: CASSYTGGRTEAFF.

The CDR3: CASSLQARMNTEAFF. The CDR3 DNA sequence: TGTGCCAGCAGCTTACAGGCCCGAATGAACACTGAAGCTTTCTTT. The chain recombines TRBV7-9 with TRBJ1-1; D is unresolved. Germline values: CDR1 SEHNR, CDR2 FQNEAQ (reference sequence). This CDR3 region has 15 residues. The ends were cut back, 2 bases at V and 0 bases at J, with 10 bases in the middle.

For this clone: At one of its ends the junction is not consistent with the germline gene, which may arise from a read error. V usage is TRBV6-6 and J usage is TRBJ1-2, with 8 bases matching TRBD1. This CDR3 is built from 15 residues. Germline-derived CDR1 and CDR2 are MNHNY and SVGAGI (reference sequence). The CDR3 region is CASTNLRQGNYGYTF. CDR3 coding DNA: TGTGCCAGCACCAACCTCCGACAGGGGAACTACGGCTACACCTTC.

The chain couples TRBV11-2 to TRBJ2-2; a weak D match, TRBD1 (5 bases). V was cut by 2 bases and J by 4 bases, with 11 bases left in between. Germline loops: CDR1 SGHAT, CDR2 FQNNGV. This CDR3 has 15 residues. In nucleotides, the CDR3 is TGTGCCAGCAGCTTAAGAGACAGAGCCACCGGGGAGCTGTTTTTT. Amino acids: CASSLRDRATGELFF.

About this clone itself: This CDR3 is also generated by other DNA sequences in the sample. V usage is TRBV28 and J usage is TRBJ2-5; TRBD1 aligns across 11 bases. The CDR3 extends over 12 amino acids. J lost 5 bases, V lost 10 bases, and 3 bases had no gene match. In germline, CDR1 is MDHEN, CDR2 SYDVKM. In DNA form, the CDR3 reads TGTGCCACGGACAGGGGGCGGGAGACCCAGTACTTC. Protein sequence: CATDRGRETQYF. Based on the CDR3 plus reference TRBV28 and TRBJ2-5, the full variable domain is DVKVTQSSRYLVKRTGEKVFLECVQDMDHENMFWYRQDPGLGLRLIYFSYDVKMKEKGDIPEGYSVSREKKERFSLILESASTNQTSMYLCATDRGRETQYFGPGTRLLVL.

DNA for the CDR3: TGCGCCAGCAGCTCGCGGGATTCCGAGACCCAGTACTTC. Its protein is CASSSRDSETQYF. V gene TRBV5-1 combines with J gene TRBJ2-5, with D possibly being TRBD2 (6 bases). CDR1 and CDR2 from the germline V gene are SGHRS and YFSETQ. The length of the CDR3 is 13 residues. The ends were cut back, 3 bases at V and 5 bases at J, with 11 bases in the middle.

This sequence joins TRBV19 and TRBJ1-2, with D uncertain. The CDR3 has 12 residues. The germline V and J ends were trimmed by 5 bases and 4 bases, with 8 bases remaining between them. Germline CDR1 reads LNHDA; CDR2 reads SQIVND (reference sequence). In DNA, the CDR3 is TGTGCCAGTAGTGACACTTTCTATGGCTACACCTTC. This gives the protein CASSDTFYGYTF. Full variable domain (missing parts from reference TRBV19 and TRBJ1-2): DGGITQSPKYLFRKEGQNVTLSCEQNLNHDAMYWYRQDPGQGLRLIYYSQIVNDFQKGDIAEGYSVSREKKESFPLTVTSAQKNPTAFYLCASSDTFYGYTFGSGTRLTVV.